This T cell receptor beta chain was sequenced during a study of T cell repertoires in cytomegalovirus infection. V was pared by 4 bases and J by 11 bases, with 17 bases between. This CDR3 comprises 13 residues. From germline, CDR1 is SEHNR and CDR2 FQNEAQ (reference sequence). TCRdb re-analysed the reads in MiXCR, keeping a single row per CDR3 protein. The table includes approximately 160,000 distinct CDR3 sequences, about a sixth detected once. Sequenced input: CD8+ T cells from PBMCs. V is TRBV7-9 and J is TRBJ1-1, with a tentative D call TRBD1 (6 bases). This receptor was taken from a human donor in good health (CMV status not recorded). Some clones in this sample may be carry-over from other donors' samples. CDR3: CASSSRDIRGAFF. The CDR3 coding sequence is TGTGCCAGCAGCTCCCGGGACATTCGGGGTGCTTTCTTT.